This is a list of T cell receptor beta chains from one sample in a study of cytotoxic CD8 clonotypes in ibrutinib-treated CLL. TCRdb's table, derived via immunoSEQ multiplex PCR, lists solely in-frame clones and lacks some. The table lists about 76,000 clones, roughly 80% of them singletons, with less than 40% in the top ten. The sequenced sample was PBMCs, obtained after 24 months of ibrutinib treatment. Every receptor here comes from a human donor with chronic lymphocytic leukemia. The CDR3 runs from the conserved cysteine through the conserved F or W. Not every row has a clone size; where given, it reads once, few, many or a size class.

V gene,clone size,CDR3 protein
TRBV7-9,.,CASSPDGRGYTF
TRBV29-1,.,CSVASLAGGPGEQYF
TRBV6-6,.,CASSYAPNTEAFF
TRBV7-2,.,CASSVDSGLRDTIYF
TRBV18,.,CASSLDRGLYEQYF
TRBV5-1,.,CASSLFQQGRGYEQYF
TRBV7-9,once,CASSLGAGRATNEKLFF
TRBV6-4,.,CASRGETVTYEQYF
TRBV10-2,once,CASSEPGQPNTEAFF
TRBV11-2,few,CASSLGTTGVSRGYTF
TRBV28,.,CATSTGELFF
TRBV5-1,.,CASSLEGAAGANVLTF
TRBV7-9,.,CASSLDYDINTQYF
TRBV7-9,.,CASSPRTSGREQYF
TRBV19,.,CASMSGGLGAFF
TRBV28,.,CASLPLGVPYEQYF
TRBV9,.,CASSVGLDNSPLHF
TRBV6-1,.,CASSLTYSYEQYF
TRBV6-1,few,CATSTSGSIETQYF
TRBV7-8,.,CASSLRPQDQPQHF
TRBV12-5,few,CASGLEAGSNYGYTF
TRBV7-6,.,CASSLVIADFYEQYF
TRBV2,.,CASVQTGGGQPQHF
TRBV19,.,CASSKRTINEKLFF
TRBV19,.,CASSIDATRIDQPQHF
TRBV9,.,CASSGSQGAYEQYF
TRBV2,.,CASTGWGVGAGNTEAFF
TRBV11-2,.,CASSPEVGRTYNEQFF
TRBV9,.,CASSLTGDSSGNTIYF
TRBV6-5,.,CASSPGARETQYF
TRBV4-1,.,CASSHLWGGGEKLFF
TRBV10-3,.,CAIKAGGPGETQYF
TRBV19,.,CASSNEREGRTYNEQFF
TRBV2,.,CASRTFSYEQYF
TRBV9,.,CASSEGLAGDEQYF
TRBV7-3,.,CASSPTGTAEPEAFF
TRBV6-5,few,CASSYSHYNQPQHF
TRBV11-3,.,CASSLAPGYIQYF
TRBV5-4,.,CASSLAQGNTEAFF
TRBV14,.,CASSQRAYLAGSGELFF
TRBV5-4,.,CASSTRLAGADTQYF
TRBV15,.,CATSRERPSGSYEQYF
TRBV30,once,CAWSATGVTSEQYF
TRBV6-4,once,CASSERGGTEAFF
TRBV20-1,once,CSAAGQETQYF
TRBV7-6,.,CASSLGSVNTEAFF
TRBV7-9,.,CASSSGRASYNEQFF
TRBV9,.,CASSVAYPGQGDYEQYF
TRBV6-1,once,CASSEWGLAGTDTQYF
TRBV19,few,CASWAEHYGYTF
TRBV6-1,.,CASSGPNEQFF
TRBV14,.,CASSQALSLGSTDTQYF
TRBV5-1,.,CASSLNPGSGANVLTF
TRBV7-9,.,CASSPRSSARTGTEAFF
TRBV7-6,.,CASSLGQGIYEQYF